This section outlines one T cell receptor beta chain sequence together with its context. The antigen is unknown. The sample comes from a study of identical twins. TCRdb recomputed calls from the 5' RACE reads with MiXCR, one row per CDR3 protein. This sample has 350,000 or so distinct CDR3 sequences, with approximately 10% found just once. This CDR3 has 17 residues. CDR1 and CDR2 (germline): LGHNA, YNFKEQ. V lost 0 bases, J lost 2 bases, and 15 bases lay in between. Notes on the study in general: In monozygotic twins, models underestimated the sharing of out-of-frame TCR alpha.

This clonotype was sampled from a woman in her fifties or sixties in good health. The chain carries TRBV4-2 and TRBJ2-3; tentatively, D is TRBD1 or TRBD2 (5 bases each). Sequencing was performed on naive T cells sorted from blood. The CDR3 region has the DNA TGTGCCAGCAGCCAAGATGGGGCTAGCCGCCACACAGATACGCAGTATTTT. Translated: CASSQDGASRHTDTQYF.